The 14 T cell receptor beta chains given below trace back to one sample, sequenced in a study of OX40 agonist ivuxolimab in advanced cancers. Assay used: immunoSEQ multiplex PCR; TCRdb lists only in-frame clones, some missing. The sample has fewer than 75,000 clones; around 85% are singletons. The sequencing here drew on CD4+ or CD8+ T cells sorted from blood, taken in a trial of the OX40 agonist ivuxolimab. All receptors come from an adult with an advanced solid tumor such as melanoma, head and neck, liver or kidney cancer.

This clone has a single count. The V and J genes are TRBV7-2 and TRBJ2-1; D is possibly TRBD1 (6 bases). This CDR3 is built from 13 residues. Germline CDR1 is SGHTA and CDR2 is FQGNSA. V lost 3 bases, J lost 11 bases, and 14 bases lay in between. CDR3 loop: CASSFRTRDKQFF. CDR3 nucleotide sequence: TGTGCCAGCAGCTTCCGGACCCGGGACAAGCAGTTCTTC.

In this sample, this clone turned up once. V is TRBV11-3 and J is TRBJ2-5; 12 bases fit TRBD1. The CDR3 length is 16 residues. Germline-derived CDR1 and CDR2 are SGHNT and YENEEA. The J segment lost 3 bases and the V segment lost 3 bases, leaving 5 bases of the junction unmatched. The CDR3 protein is CASSFGTGGHEETQYF. The CDR3, as DNA: TGTGCCAGCAGCTTCGGGACAGGGGGCCACGAAGAGACCCAGTACTTC.

This clone is a singleton in its sample. The J gene is TRBJ1-3, the V gene TRBV21-1. TRBV21-1 counts as a pseudogene. CDR3 length: 18 residues. CDR3 nucleotide sequence: TGTGCCAGCAGCAAACCCCTTGGAGACAGGGAGGGAGGAAACACCATATATTTT. Its protein is CASSKPLGDREGGNTIYF.

The chain uses TRBV9 and TRBJ1-1; D not certain. The CDR3 length is 13 residues. Trimming removed 4 bases at V and 1 base at J, with 8 bases between. Germline CDR1 reads SGDLS; CDR2 reads YYNGEE. The CDR3 bases are TGTGCCAGCAGCCCTCCAGCGAACACTGAAGCTTTCTTT. It codes for CASSPPANTEAFF.

This chain uses TRBV9 with TRBJ2-1, with a tentative D call TRBD2 (5 bases). V was pared by 3 bases and J by 3 bases, with 16 bases between. The germline V gene encodes CDR1 SGDLS and CDR2 YYNGEE. The CDR3 totals 16 residues. CDR3 bases: TGTGCCAGCAGCGCCCATCCTACTAGAGGCTACAATGAGCAGTTCTTC. Protein product: CASSAHPTRGYNEQFF. The full variable domain, with the rest looked up from reference TRBV9 and TRBJ2-1, is DSGVTQTPKHLITATGQRVTLRCSPRSGDLSVYWYQQSLDQGLQFLIQYYNGEERAKGNILERFSAQQFPDLHSELNLSSLELGDSALYFCASSAHPTRGYNEQFFGPGTRLTVL.

The V call is TRBV7-9, the J call TRBJ1-5; TRBD1 aligns across 9 bases. The CDR3 extends over 19 amino acids. V was clipped by 1 base and J by 6 bases; unmatched bases: 16. Germline CDR1 SEHNR, CDR2 FQNEAQ (reference sequence). CDR3 region: CASSLVRDRDIRAIQPQHF. DNA for the CDR3: TGTGCCAGCAGCTTAGTTAGGGACAGGGATATTCGCGCAATTCAGCCCCAGCATTTT.

The rearrangement links TRBV15 to TRBJ1-2; D call uncertain. CDR3 length: 15 residues. The germline V gene has CDR1 LNHNV and CDR2 YYDKDF (reference sequence). V shed 1 base and J shed 3 bases, with 12 bases lying between them. The CDR3 here is CATSRAQLWDYGYTF. CDR3 sequence (DNA): TGTGCCACCAGCAGAGCACAACTGTGGGACTATGGCTACACCTTC.

The chain joins TRBV2 to TRBJ2-3; D is perhaps TRBD1 (6 bases). The CDR3 length is 15 residues. Germline CDR1 reads SNHLY; CDR2 reads FYNNEI. The ends were cut back, 4 bases at V and 0 bases at J, with 11 bases in the middle. The CDR3 spells CASSGTDVSTDTQYF. In nucleotides, the CDR3 is TGTGCCAGCAGTGGGACAGACGTTAGCACAGATACGCAGTATTTT.

DNA of the CDR3: TGCGCCAGCAGCTTGGCCTGGGCTAGCGGGACATCAGGCACAGATACGCAGTATTTT. Protein: CASSLAWASGTSGTDTQYF. This chain connects TRBV5-1 to TRBJ2-3; the match to TRBD2 covers 9 bases. This CDR3 is built from 19 residues. V gave up 0 bases and J gave up 1 base; unmatched junction bases: 12. Germline CDR1 is SGHRS and CDR2 is YFSETQ. Based on the CDR3 plus reference TRBV5-1 and TRBJ2-3, the full variable domain is KAGVTQTPRYLIKTRGQQVTLSCSPISGHRSVSWYQQTPGQGLQFLFEYFSETQRNKGNFPGRFSGRQFSNSRSEMNVSTLELGDSALYLCASSLAWASGTSGTDTQYFGPGTRLTVL.

This clone was found a few times. The chain joins TRBV4-2 to TRBJ2-3, with D tentatively TRBD1 (6 bases). Germline V gene sequence: CDR1 LGHNA, CDR2 YNFKEQ. V shed 0 bases and J shed 4 bases, with 14 bases lying between them. This CDR3 has 16 amino acids. Written as DNA, the CDR3 is TGTGCCAGCAGCCAAGAACGCAGGGGCGGGTCAGATACGCAGTATTTT. Translation gives CASSQERRGGSDTQYF.

The chain carries TRBV5-1 and TRBJ2-7, with TRBD2 as a possible D gene (6 bases). The CDR3 spans 16 residues. The V end lost 4 bases, the J end lost 4 bases, and 21 bases lay between the germline ends. CDR1 is SGHRS, CDR2 YFSETQ, per germline. CDR3 DNA: TGCGCCAGCAGCGAACTTGGGGGGAGCGCCCCATACGAGCAGTACTTC. Protein sequence: CASSELGGSAPYEQYF.

This chain links TRBV19 with TRBJ1-2, with D possibly matching TRBD1 (5 bases). Trimming took 8 bases from V and 8 from J, leaving 18 bases between them. The CDR3 consists of 13 residues. Germline-derived CDR1 and CDR2 are LNHDA and SQIVND (reference sequence). The DNA of the CDR3 is TGTGCCAGTCGCATTTCTGGGGCTCCGGGCTACACCTTC. Encoded protein: CASRISGAPGYTF.

The chain couples TRBV18 to TRBJ1-2; D is uncertain. The CDR3 length is 13 residues. V lost 4 bases and J lost 2, with 8 bases in between. The V gene's germline CDR1 is KGHSH and CDR2 LQKENI. CDR3 DNA: TGTGCCAGCTCACTAGACAAGAACTATGGCTACACCTTC. Translating it yields CASSLDKNYGYTF.

J is TRBJ1-1 and V is TRBV5-1; 10 positions match TRBD1. The CDR3 is 15 residues long. Germline CDR1 reads SGHRS; CDR2 reads YFSETQ. Germline trimming cut 2 bases from V and 1 base from J; bases unmatched to any gene: 2. The DNA of the CDR3 is TGCGCCAGCAGCTTCCGGACAGGGGGGAACACTGAAGCTTTCTTT. Amino acid sequence: CASSFRTGGNTEAFF. The variable domain in full, completed from reference TRBV5-1 and TRBJ1-1, reads KAGVTQTPRYLIKTRGQQVTLSCSPISGHRSVSWYQQTPGQGLQFLFEYFSETQRNKGNFPGRFSGRQFSNSRSEMNVSTLELGDSALYLCASSFRTGGNTEAFFGQGTRLTVV.